Each of the 27 T cell receptor beta chains below was sequenced from the same sample in a study of cytomegalovirus exposure and HLA in healthy donors. The PCR contained 60 Vbeta and 13 Jbeta primers. Libraries were prepared by immunoSEQ multiplex PCR; TCRdb keeps only in-frame clonotypes and omits some of them. The table has over 150,000 clones, over 75% seen once. Sample: PBMCs. These receptors were taken from a woman aged 45-60 years in good health and CMV-seropositive.

The chain uses TRBV2 and TRBJ2-7; D might be TRBD1 (6 bases). CDR3 length equals 12 residues. Germline V gives CDR1 SNHLY, CDR2 FYNNEI. The germline V and J ends were trimmed by 6 bases and 2 bases, with 8 bases remaining between them. The CDR3 region is CASRDSPYEQYF. CDR3 in DNA: TGTGCCAGCAGGGACAGTCCCTACGAGCAGTACTTC.

This CDR3 is CASSKPPRTGTTGELFF. The CDR3 DNA reads as TGTGCCAGTAGTAAACCGCCTCGGACAGGGACCACCGGGGAGCTGTTTTTT. The chain combines TRBV19 with TRBJ2-2; TRBD1 aligns across 8 bases. CDR1 and CDR2 (germline): LNHDA, SQIVND (reference sequence). With 4 bases clipped from V and 4 bases from J, the junction kept 11 bases outside the gene matches. CDR3 length: 17 residues.

The gene calls are TRBV18 and TRBJ1-5; possibly TRBD1 for D (6 bases). The CDR3 is made up of 15 amino acids. Germline assignment: CDR1 KGHSH and CDR2 LQKENI. V was trimmed by 3 bases and J by 7 bases, leaving 16 bases between them. Here the CDR3 DNA reads TGTGCCAGCTCACCCCTAAGAGGAACAGGGCAGCCCCAGCATTTT. Encoded protein: CASSPLRGTGQPQHF.

The rearrangement joins TRBV14 to TRBJ1-2; D is uncertain. The CDR3 extends over 13 amino acids. Trimming cost V 4 bases and J 4 bases, with 10 bases left between them. The germline V gene encodes CDR1 SGHDN and CDR2 FVKESK. The CDR3 bases are TGTGCCAGCAGCCCAGGACTGAGCTATGGCTACACCTTC. It translates to CASSPGLSYGYTF. Looking up the rest from reference TRBV14 and TRBJ1-2 gives the full variable domain: EAGVTQFPSHSVIEKGQTVTLRCDPISGHDNLYWYRRVMGKEIKFLLHFVKESKQDESGMPNNRFLAERTGGTYSTLKVQPAELEDSGVYFCASSPGLSYGYTFGSGTRLTVV.

The rearrangement joins TRBV9 to TRBJ2-3, with TRBD1 matching 10 bases. V was clipped by 0 bases and J by 6 bases; unmatched bases: 7. Germline loops: CDR1 SGDLS, CDR2 YYNGEE. The CDR3 is made up of 16 amino acids. The CDR3 DNA reads as TGTGCCAGCAGCGTAGAGGGGGGACAGGGGTGGGATACGCAGTATTTT. This sequence encodes CASSVEGGQGWDTQYF.

V gene TRBV28 combines with J gene TRBJ2-3; tentatively, D is TRBD2 (6 bases). Germline CDR1 reads MDHEN; CDR2 reads SYDVKM. Trimming removed 6 bases from V and 2 bases from J, with 9 bases in between. The CDR3 covers 13 residues. Here the CDR3 reads CASRILATDTQYF. The CDR3 nucleotides read TGTGCCAGCAGGATACTAGCCACAGATACGCAGTATTTT. Full variable domain (rest looked up from reference TRBV28 and TRBJ2-3): DVKVTQSSRYLVKRTGEKVFLECVQDMDHENMFWYRQDPGLGLRLIYFSYDVKMKEKGDIPEGYSVSREKKERFSLILESASTNQTSMYLCASRILATDTQYFGPGTRLTVL.

This chain links TRBV20-1 with TRBJ2-5; D not resolved. The tail of the sequence fits TRBJ2-7 better, so the J call may be wrong. The CDR3 contains 10 residues. CDR1 is DFQATT and CDR2 is SNEGSKA in the germline V gene (reference sequence). In DNA form, the CDR3 reads TGCAGTGTACCTGACTACGAGCAGTACTTC. As protein: CSVPDYEQYF.

The chain is built from TRBV27 and TRBJ1-5; D gene uncertain. The V gene lost 8 bases and the J gene lost 1 base, with 9 bases spanning the gap. The germline V gene has CDR1 MNHEY and CDR2 SMNVEV (reference sequence). CDR3 length equals 13 residues. CDR3: CASGAISNQPQHF. CDR3 bases: TGTGCCAGCGGTGCTATAAGCAATCAGCCCCAGCATTTT.

The V call is TRBV5-6, the J call TRBJ1-1; TRBD1 agrees at 9 bases. This CDR3 is 15 amino acids long. V lost 7 bases to trimming and J lost 0 bases; unmatched junction nucleotides: 7. Germline CDR1 reads SGHDT; CDR2 reads YYEEEE. The CDR3 is CASRRDRVMNTEAFF. For the CDR3, the DNA is TGTGCCAGCCGCCGGGACAGGGTGATGAACACTGAAGCTTTCTTT.

This clone has just a few counts. The chain uses TRBV28 and TRBJ2-3, with D hard to call. CDR3 length: 13 amino acids. The ends were cut back, 1 base at V and 3 bases at J, with 5 bases in the middle. Germline V lookup: CDR1 MDHEN, CDR2 SYDVKM. CDR3 protein: CASSLYSTDTQYF. As DNA, the CDR3 is TGTGCCAGCAGTTTATATTCTACAGATACGCAGTATTTT.

The rearrangement uses TRBV28 and TRBJ1-6, with 10 bases identical to TRBD1. V lost 6 bases, J lost 19 bases, and 12 bases stayed unmatched. The CDR3 extends over 13 amino acids. Germline assignment: CDR1 MDHEN and CDR2 SYDVKM. The CDR3 coding sequence is TGTGCCAGCAGCCCGGGGAGGGGACAGGGGATTCACTTT. Its translation is CASSPGRGQGIHF.

The chain combines TRBV28 with TRBJ1-5, with 8 bases aligning to TRBD1. The CDR3 is made up of 13 amino acids. Germline lookup yields CDR1 MDHEN and CDR2 SYDVKM. Trimming at V came to 6 bases and at J to 7 bases, leaving 5 bases not matched to a gene. This chain's CDR3 is CASRRQGRQPQHF. The CDR3 DNA sequence: TGTGCCAGCAGACGACAGGGGAGGCAGCCCCAGCATTTT.

The V and J genes are TRBV21-1 and TRBJ1-5; the table's TRBD1 call for D was not verified on the DNA. TRBV21-1 is deemed a pseudogene. The CDR3 is 16 residues long. CDR3 residues: CASSKVNGRANQPQHF. In DNA form, the CDR3 reads TGTGCCAGCAGCAAAGTAAATGGCAGGGCAAATCAGCCCCAGCATTTT.

The V and J genes are TRBV4-1 and TRBJ1-1, with 7 bases aligning to TRBD1. The germline gives CDR1 MGHRA, CDR2 YSYEKL. The CDR3 extends over 15 amino acids. Losses at the gene ends were 1 base for V and 3 bases for J; bases not matched to a gene: 5. The CDR3 nucleotides read TGCGCCAGCAGCCAAGCGACAGGGCGGTACACTGAAGCTTTCTTT. This codes for CASSQATGRYTEAFF.

This sequence joins TRBV11-2 and TRBJ2-3; D uncertain. Germline values: CDR1 SGHAT, CDR2 FQNNGV. There are 13 residues in the CDR3. V lost 3 bases and J 4 bases, leaving 8 bases between the germline ends. Written as DNA, the CDR3 is TGTGCCAGCAGCTTTTATGAGCCAGATACGCAGTATTTT. Amino acid sequence: CASSFYEPDTQYF.

As to this clone: Additional DNA sequences in this sample encode the identical CDR3. The V gene is TRBV28, the J gene TRBJ2-2, with D unresolved. V was cut by 6 bases and J by 5 bases, with 7 bases left in between. The CDR3 covers 12 residues. Germline V gene sequence: CDR1 MDHEN, CDR2 SYDVKM. This CDR3 reads CASSLRTGELFF. Here the CDR3 DNA reads TGTGCCAGCAGCCTGAGGACCGGGGAGCTGTTTTTT.

The genes are TRBV7-2 and TRBJ1-2; possibly TRBD1 for D (5 bases). CDR1 is SGHTA and CDR2 is FQGNSA in the germline V gene. Trimming cost V 5 bases and J 1 base, with 20 bases left between them. This CDR3 has 17 residues. Here the CDR3 reads CASSTEKQVSFNYGYTF. The CDR3, as DNA: TGTGCCAGCAGCACCGAAAAACAGGTTTCCTTTAACTATGGCTACACCTTC. Full variable domain (missing parts from reference TRBV7-2 and TRBJ1-2): GAGVSQSPSNKVTEKGKDVELRCDPISGHTALYWYRQSLGQGLEFLIYFQGNSAPDKSGLPSDRFSAERTGGSVSTLTIQRTQQEDSAVYLCASSTEKQVSFNYGYTFGSGTRLTVV.

CDR3 DNA sequence: TGCGCCAGCAGCCAAGAGGAACTAGCGGGTATCTATGAGCAGTTCTTC. This codes for CASSQEELAGIYEQFF. J is TRBJ2-1 and V is TRBV4-1; 9 nucleotides agree with TRBD2. The CDR3 covers 16 residues. Germline loops: CDR1 MGHRA, CDR2 YSYEKL. V lost 0 bases to trimming and J lost 8 bases; unmatched junction nucleotides: 8.

With respect to this clone: The junction departs from the called germline gene at one end, perhaps through a read error. The V call is TRBV7-7, the J call TRBJ1-1; D might be TRBD1 (6 bases). CDR3 length: 13 amino acids. Per germline, CDR1 SSHAT and CDR2 FNYEAQ (reference sequence). The CDR3 DNA is TGTGCTAGCAGCTCGGGACATAACACTGAAGCTTTCTTT. This codes for CASSSGHNTEAFF. Combining the CDR3 with reference TRBV7-7 and TRBJ1-1 gives the whole variable domain GAGVSQSPRYKVTKRGQDVTLRCDPISSHATLYWYQQALGQGPEFLTYFNYEAQPDKSGLPSDRFSAERPEGSISTLTIQRTEQRDSAMYRCASSSGHNTEAFFGQGTRLTVV.

The gene calls are TRBV28 and TRBJ2-2, with TRBD1 matching 7 bases. The junction had 1 base not matched to a gene; V was cut back by 6 bases and J by 0 bases. The CDR3 spans 14 residues. In germline, CDR1 is MDHEN, CDR2 SYDVKM. DNA for the CDR3: TGTGCCAGCAGGGGACAGCCGAACACCGGGGAGCTGTTTTTT. Amino acid sequence: CASRGQPNTGELFF.

The chain joins TRBV7-2 to TRBJ2-1, with 9 bases lining up with TRBD2. Germline CDR1 reads SGHTA; CDR2 reads FQGNSA. The CDR3 has 15 amino acids. With V trimmed by 3 bases and J by 9 bases, 9 bases remained unmatched. The CDR3 spells CASSFQTSGSREQFF. DNA for the CDR3: TGTGCCAGCAGCTTCCAGACTAGCGGTAGTCGTGAGCAGTTCTTC.

The chain has TRBV7-2 and TRBJ1-5; 9 bases map to TRBD1. Germline loops: CDR1 SGHTA, CDR2 FQGNSA. CDR3 length: 16 residues. After removal of 5 bases from V and 2 bases from J, the junction contained 7 bases not matched to a gene. CDR3 loop: CASSLTRTGGNQPQHF. CDR3 in DNA: TGTGCCAGCAGCCTAACGCGGACAGGGGGCAATCAGCCCCAGCATTTT.

This clone came up once. The gene calls are TRBV27 and TRBJ2-5; D is perhaps TRBD2 (5 bases). Germline CDR1 reads MNHEY; CDR2 reads SMNVEV (reference sequence). With 4 bases removed from V and 7 bases from J, the gap between germline ends came to 19 bases. The CDR3 totals 15 residues. The CDR3 DNA reads TGTGCCAGCAGTTCCTCGGCTAGGTGGACTGGGACCCAGTACTTC. Protein sequence: CASSSSARWTGTQYF.

The chain links TRBV9 to TRBJ1-1, with 11 bases lining up with TRBD1. The CDR3 has 14 amino acids. J was trimmed by 8 bases and V by 4 bases; bases with no gene match: 7. Germline V gives CDR1 SGDLS, CDR2 YYNGEE. The CDR3 sequence: CASSPSGQGGEAFF. The CDR3 nucleotides read TGTGCCAGCAGCCCCTCGGGACAGGGGGGAGAAGCTTTCTTT.

A word on this clone: The junction shows a germline mismatch at one end, possibly a read error. At the DNA level, this CDR3 is encoded by other sequences in the same sample as well. J is TRBJ1-1 and V is TRBV7-2, with D unclear. The CDR3 sequence is 15 residues long. CDR1 is SGHTA, CDR2 FQGNSA, per germline. CDR3 loop: CASSSRWAMNTEAFF. The DNA of the CDR3 is TGTGCCAGCAGTTCGCGATGGGCCATGAACACTGAAGCCTTCTTT.

In nucleotides, the CDR3 is TGTGCCAGCAGCCGGCCGGGGGGAACAGATACGCAGTATTTT. It encodes CASSRPGGTDTQYF. The rearrangement links TRBV7-3 to TRBJ2-3; 7 nucleotides align to TRBD2. The germline CDR1 and CDR2 sequences are SGHTA and FQGTGA. V was clipped by 5 bases and J by 3 bases; unmatched bases: 5. There are 14 residues in the CDR3.

The V call is TRBV5-1, the J call TRBJ2-1; D possibly corresponds to TRBD1 (5 bases). Germline loops: CDR1 SGHRS, CDR2 YFSETQ. V was pared by 4 bases and J by 5 bases, with 10 bases between. This CDR3 has 13 amino acids. Here the CDR3 DNA reads TGCGCCAGCAGCCTTGACAGCCACAATGAGCAGTTCTTC. Its protein product is CASSLDSHNEQFF.